This paragraph reports one TCR beta chain. Its antigen remains unidentified. V lost 6 bases and J lost 4, with 15 bases in between. Germline V gene lookup returns CDR1 MDHEN and CDR2 SYDVKM. This CDR3 contains 14 residues. These data originate in a study of persistence of HIV-infected CD4 T cells. Cells were stimulated nonspecifically with anti-CD3/anti-CD28 magnetic beads. Responding CD4+ T cells were sorted by upregulation of both CD40 ligand and CD69. This was the immunoSEQ version 4 assay in survey mode. Sequenced by immunoSEQ multiplex PCR; TCRdb stores in-frame clones only, minus some. The sample carries 40,000 to 60,000 clones, 75% to 90% recorded once.

The chain combines TRBV28 with TRBJ2-5; a possible D gene is TRBD2 (7 bases). The source material was CD4+ T cells sorted from PBMCs after roughly 18-hour stimulation, sampled from a patient who received antiretroviral therapy. The sequence came from an adult woman with HIV who was CMV-seropositive. Written as DNA, the CDR3 is TGTGCCAGCAGAGGGGGAGGGGGTGGAGAGACCCAGTACTTC. It translates to CASRGGGGGETQYF.